The next 20 T cell receptor beta chains were all read from a single sample in a study of blood T cells in healthy people across ages. It was with a sample-barcoded 5' primer and a J-beta primer mix that a second PCR of roughly 6 to 12 cycles was run. MiXCR, run by TCRdb on the 5' RACE reads, gives a single entry per CDR3 protein. The sample lists some 560,000 distinct CDR3 sequences, about 25% occurring once. These data were likewise used in another study, on T cells of mothers and their children.

The sample consisted of blood. The receptors were gathered from a boy between 2 and 10 years old in good health.

The rearrangement joins TRBV30 to TRBJ1-1, with 7 bases lining up with TRBD1. CDR3 length: 12 amino acids. J lost 7 bases, V lost 6 bases, and 8 bases had no gene match. Germline V gene lookup returns CDR1 GTSNPN and CDR2 SVGIG (reference sequence). The CDR3 DNA reads as TGTGCCTGCGACCCCGACAGGGTTGAAGCTTTCTTT. Amino acids: CACDPDRVEAFF.

The chain uses TRBV29-1 and TRBJ1-4; D is possibly TRBD1 (5 bases). V lost 0 bases to trimming and J lost 7 bases, with 15 bases between them. CDR1 is SQVTM, CDR2 ANQGSEA, per germline. The CDR3 runs 15 residues. CDR3 in amino acids: CSVEDRRVGAEKLFF. CDR3 in DNA: TGCAGCGTTGAAGATCGCAGGGTTGGTGCTGAAAAACTGTTTTTT.

This clonotype was counted only a few times. V gene TRBV7-9 combines with J gene TRBJ2-7; 10 bases map to TRBD2. CDR3 size: 18 residues. The germline V gene encodes CDR1 SEHNR and CDR2 FQNEAQ (reference sequence). The V gene end was trimmed by 0 bases and the J gene end by 5 bases; junction bases not matched to a gene: 13. The CDR3 sequence: CASSLAFVLAGVLDEQYF. Here the CDR3 DNA reads TGTGCCAGCAGCTTAGCCTTTGTGCTAGCGGGAGTTTTGGACGAGCAGTACTTC.

The chain joins TRBV5-1 to TRBJ2-1; unclear D gene. CDR1 and CDR2 (germline): SGHRS, YFSETQ. The V and J ends lost 4 bases and 9 bases respectively, with 11 bases between them. The CDR3 spans 12 residues. The CDR3 nucleotides read TGCGCCAGCAGCCCAAGTAGTAGTGAGCAGTTCTTC. It translates to CASSPSSSEQFF.

The genes are TRBV11-2 and TRBJ2-5, with D hard to call. The assigned J gene may be wrong: the sequence end matches TRBJ2-1 better. CDR1 and CDR2 (germline): SGHAT, FQNNGV. The CDR3 runs 13 residues. For the CDR3, the DNA is TGTGCCAGCAGCCAACTTTCCGTCCATGAGCAGTTCTTC. Its translation is CASSQLSVHEQFF.

A few counts support this clonotype. V and J are TRBV20-1 and TRBJ1-2; no firm D call. Germline CDR1 DFQATT, CDR2 SNEGSKA (reference sequence). This CDR3 is built from 15 residues. V dropped 1 base and J dropped 1 base, with 13 bases sitting between them. CDR3 in DNA: TGCAGTGCTAGAGGCCATCAGAATCTTAACTATGGCTACACCTTC. Amino acid sequence: CSARGHQNLNYGYTF.

J is TRBJ1-3 and V is TRBV7-7; D not certain. The length of the CDR3 is 12 residues. Germline-derived CDR1 and CDR2 are SSHAT and FNYEAQ (reference sequence). For the CDR3, the DNA is TGTGCTAGGCTGGCGGCTGGAAACACCATATATTTT. This gives the protein CARLAAGNTIYF.

The CDR3 here is CASSYTAGAYGYTF. The CDR3 nucleotides read TGTGCCAGCAGTTACACGGCAGGAGCCTATGGCTACACCTTC. This chain joins TRBV6-5 and TRBJ1-2; D not resolved. The CDR3 is 14 amino acids. Looked up from germline, CDR1 is MNHEY and CDR2 is SVGAGI. V lost 2 bases, J lost 4 bases, and 11 bases lay in between.

V gene TRBV7-2 combines with J gene TRBJ2-1; no clear D gene. The CDR3 is 13 residues long. Germline V CDR1 and CDR2: SGHTA, FQGNSA. Between the trimmed V and J ends, which lost 3 bases and 3 bases, there was a span of 6 bases. The CDR3 loop is CASSFKIYNEQFF. The CDR3 DNA sequence: TGTGCCAGCAGCTTCAAAATCTACAATGAGCAGTTCTTC. Complete variable domain (other parts from reference TRBV7-2 and TRBJ2-1): GAGVSQSPSNKVTEKGKDVELRCDPISGHTALYWYRQSLGQGLEFLIYFQGNSAPDKSGLPSDRFSAERTGGSVSTLTIQRTQQEDSAVYLCASSFKIYNEQFFGPGTRLTVL.

The chain joins TRBV6-1 to TRBJ2-7; D uncertain. The CDR3 covers 16 residues. Germline loops: CDR1 MNHNS, CDR2 SASEGT. The germline V and J ends were trimmed by 8 bases and 3 bases, with 23 bases remaining between them. CDR3 sequence: CASYPASTERFYEQYF. CDR3 sequence (DNA): TGTGCCAGCTACCCAGCTTCGACCGAAAGGTTCTACGAGCAGTACTTC.

The chain joins TRBV4-1 to TRBJ1-2; possibly TRBD1 for D (5 bases). Per the germline V gene, CDR1 is MGHRA and CDR2 is YSYEKL. V lost 0 bases to trimming and J lost 8 bases, with 16 bases between them. This CDR3 has 15 amino acids. The CDR3 sequence is CASSQEYGAQSGYTF. CDR3 DNA: TGCGCCAGCAGCCAAGAGTATGGGGCACAGTCGGGCTACACCTTC.

The rearrangement links TRBV20-1 to TRBJ2-5; 11 bases align to TRBD2. The assigned J gene may be wrong: the sequence end matches TRBJ2-1 better. The CDR3 loop spans 17 amino acids. CDR1 is DFQATT, CDR2 SNEGSKA, per germline (reference sequence). The CDR3 bases are TGCAGTGCTAGAGATCGGGTAGCGGGAGGGCCCAGGGGCGAGCAGTTCTTC. It is translated as CSARDRVAGGPRGEQFF.

In its sample, this clonotype was seen a few times. The chain joins TRBV20-1 to TRBJ1-5; D possibly corresponds to TRBD1 (5 bases). The CDR3 sequence is 13 residues long. Looked up from germline, CDR1 is DFQATT and CDR2 is SNEGSKA (reference sequence). V lost 2 bases and J 7 bases, leaving 12 bases between the germline ends. The CDR3 DNA sequence: TGCAGTGCTAGATCCAGACAGCTCCAGCCCCAGCATTTT. It codes for CSARSRQLQPQHF.

The sample holds a few counts of this clonotype. The chain is built from TRBV11-2 and TRBJ1-4, with D possibly matching TRBD1 (5 bases). The CDR3 covers 16 residues. Trimming cost V 2 bases and J 5 bases, with 15 bases left between them. Germline V gene sequence: CDR1 SGHAT, CDR2 FQNNGV. In DNA, the CDR3 is TGTGCCAGCAGCTTAAGTGCTAGGGGTTCGAATGAAAAACTGTTTTTT. This codes for CASSLSARGSNEKLFF.

The rearrangement uses TRBV7-2 and TRBJ2-2, with 9 bases that match TRBD2. The CDR3 runs to 14 residues. Germline-derived CDR1 and CDR2 are SGHTA and FQGNSA. Germline trimming cut 3 bases from V and 6 bases from J; bases unmatched to any gene: 2. The CDR3 sequence is CASSFSGSAGELFF. DNA for the CDR3: TGTGCCAGCAGCTTTAGCGGGAGCGCCGGGGAGCTGTTTTTT.

This clonotype was found a few times. The J gene is TRBJ2-5, the V gene TRBV2; TRBD1 aligns across 7 bases. The length of the CDR3 is 14 residues. With 6 bases clipped from V and 4 bases from J, the junction kept 8 bases outside the gene matches. Germline V gene sequence: CDR1 SNHLY, CDR2 FYNNEI. This CDR3 reads CASSLGTAGETQYF. CDR3 DNA: TGTGCCAGCAGCCTCGGGACAGCCGGAGAGACCCAGTACTTC.

This chain links TRBV6-5 with TRBJ1-1, with 7 bases matching TRBD1. Losses at the gene ends were 4 bases for V and 4 bases for J; bases not matched to a gene: 6. The CDR3 totals 14 residues. The germline CDR1 and CDR2 sequences are MNHEY and SVGAGI. The CDR3 loop reads CASSSKSGGTEAFF. The DNA of the CDR3 is TGTGCCAGCAGTTCCAAGTCAGGGGGCACTGAAGCTTTCTTT.

The rearrangement joins TRBV6-2 or TRBV6-3 to TRBJ2-7; D is possibly TRBD2 (5 bases). Between the trimmed V and J ends, which lost 0 bases and 2 bases, there was a span of 14 bases. This CDR3 region has 16 residues. Germline lookup yields CDR1 MNHEY and CDR2 SVGEGT. The CDR3 DNA is TGTGCCAGCAGTTACTCTTCCAGAGGGTTCCCCTACGAGCAGTACTTC. It yields the protein CASSYSSRGFPYEQYF.

The J gene is TRBJ2-1, the V gene TRBV12-3 or TRBV12-4; 12 bases are shared with TRBD2. The CDR3 runs to 14 residues. V dropped 7 bases and J dropped 11; count of bases not matched to a gene: 9. CDR3 loop: CASKILAGGDKQFF. Written as DNA, the CDR3 is TGTGCCAGCAAAATCCTAGCGGGGGGGGATAAGCAGTTCTTC.

In this sample, this clonotype turned up a few times. The chain employs TRBV27 and TRBJ1-6, with D maybe TRBD1 (6 bases). The CDR3 has 13 amino acids. Trimming stripped 10 bases from V and 3 bases from J, with 10 bases between. CDR1 is MNHEY, CDR2 SMNVEV, per germline (reference sequence). Written as DNA, the CDR3 is TGTGCCACGGGGGCCCACTATAATTCACCCCTCCACTTT. Its protein is CATGAHYNSPLHF.